The next 12 T cell receptor beta chains were all read from a single sample in a study of blood T cell repertoires in COVID-19. Profiled with immunoSEQ multiplex PCR; TCRdb holds only in-frame clones, not every one. The sample shows some 250,000 clones, approximately 86% of them seen only once. Source material: peripheral blood. Receptors were obtained from a woman aged 30 to 39 who had recovered from COVID-19.

The chain employs TRBV7-9 and TRBJ1-4; the match to TRBD1 covers 10 bases. Germline V gene sequence: CDR1 SEHNR, CDR2 FQNEAQ (reference sequence). Losses at the gene ends were 5 bases for V and 7 bases for J; bases not matched to a gene: 7. This CDR3 region has 15 residues. CDR3 loop: CASSATGGWGEKLFF. The CDR3, as DNA: TGTGCCAGCAGCGCGACAGGGGGCTGGGGTGAAAAACTGTTTTTT.

The chain joins TRBV30 to TRBJ2-5; 8 nucleotides align to TRBD2. The J segment lost 4 bases and the V segment lost 4 bases, leaving 8 bases of the junction unmatched. In germline, CDR1 is GTSNPN, CDR2 SVGIG (reference sequence). The CDR3 extends over 14 amino acids. In DNA form, the CDR3 reads TGTGCCTGGACCGGGACTAGTGTTCTAGAGACCCAGTACTTC. Its protein product is CAWTGTSVLETQYF.

The V call is TRBV19, the J call TRBJ1-2; 7 bases align to TRBD1. From germline, CDR1 is LNHDA and CDR2 SQIVND (reference sequence). V shed 7 bases, J shed 2 bases, and the junction held 10 bases outside the gene matches. The CDR3 runs 15 residues. DNA for the CDR3: TGTGCCAGTAACTTTCTCCGGGACAGCAACTATGGCTACACCTTC. Translating gives CASNFLRDSNYGYTF.

V is TRBV5-4 and J is TRBJ1-4; TRBD1 might be the D (6 bases). This CDR3 is 13 amino acids long. The germline gives CDR1 SGHNT, CDR2 YYREEE (reference sequence). V lost 4 bases, J lost 8 bases, and 12 bases lay in between. The CDR3 loop reads CASSPQGKEKLFF. In nucleotides, the CDR3 is TGTGCCAGCAGCCCCCAGGGGAAGGAAAAACTGTTTTTT.

The V gene is TRBV29-1, the J gene TRBJ1-1; D perhaps matches TRBD1 (6 bases). Trimming removed 4 bases at V and 2 bases at J, with 20 bases between. The CDR3 spans 16 residues. CDR1 SQVTM and CDR2 ANQGSEA come from the germline V gene. The CDR3 DNA reads TGCAGCGTTGCCTCTCCACGGGGGGCGCGAAACACTGAAGCTTTCTTT. Protein: CSVASPRGARNTEAFF.

This rearrangement joins TRBV4-2 to TRBJ1-3; D unresolved. The CDR3 runs to 13 residues. Trimming took off 3 bases at V and 1 base at J, with 4 bases between the two ends. CDR1 and CDR2 from the germline V gene are LGHNA and YNFKEQ. CDR3 loop: CASSQSSGNTIYF. Here the CDR3 DNA reads TGTGCCAGCAGCCAGTCATCTGGAAACACCATATATTTT.

The V call is TRBV28, the J call TRBJ1-2; 8 bases are shared with TRBD1. The CDR3 runs to 16 residues. J was trimmed by 4 bases and V by 6 bases; bases with no gene match: 13. Germline-derived CDR1 and CDR2 are MDHEN and SYDVKM. CDR3 protein: CASSLTPDRGGYGYTF. In DNA form, the CDR3 reads TGTGCCAGCAGCCTTACTCCTGACAGGGGCGGCTATGGCTACACCTTC.

The gene calls are TRBV29-1 and TRBJ2-7, with TRBD2 identical over 9 bases. Per the germline V gene, CDR1 is SQVTM and CDR2 is ANQGSEA. V shed 4 bases, J shed 2 bases, and the junction held 12 bases outside the gene matches. The CDR3 has 16 residues. The CDR3 is CSVAGTSGGSTYEQYF. The DNA for the CDR3 is TGCAGCGTTGCAGGGACCAGCGGGGGGTCTACCTACGAGCAGTACTTC.

This clone has more than one count but fewer than ten. The chain joins TRBV15 to TRBJ1-4; D is unclear. V dropped 0 bases and J dropped 10 bases, with 21 bases sitting between them. The CDR3 covers 17 residues. Germline loops: CDR1 LNHNV, CDR2 YYDKDF (reference sequence). The CDR3 spells CATSRDPLATDLGKLFF. The CDR3 coding sequence is TGTGCCACCAGCAGAGATCCTTTAGCGACGGATTTGGGAAAACTGTTTTTT.

This chain links TRBV9 with TRBJ1-2; possibly TRBD1 for D (5 bases). This CDR3 comprises 16 residues. CDR1 is SGDLS, CDR2 YYNGEE, per germline. The germline V and J ends were trimmed by 0 bases and 6 bases, with 18 bases remaining between them. CDR3 DNA sequence: TGTGCCAGCAGCGTAGAGGGGACTTGGGGTACTAATGGCTACACCTTC. Protein: CASSVEGTWGTNGYTF.

The J gene is TRBJ1-5, the V gene TRBV4-3; D uncertain. This CDR3 region has 15 residues. The germline gives CDR1 LGHNA, CDR2 YSLEER. V was trimmed by 0 bases and J by 3 bases, leaving 9 bases between them. Written as DNA, the CDR3 is TGCGCCAGCAGCCAAGATAACACCTTCAATCAGCCCCAGCATTTT. Translating it yields CASSQDNTFNQPQHF.

The V call is TRBV5-1, the J call TRBJ2-4, with 9 bases lining up with TRBD2. CDR3 size: 16 residues. J lost 5 bases, V lost 0 bases, and 6 bases had no gene match. CDR1 is SGHRS and CDR2 is YFSETQ in the germline V gene. CDR3: CASSLVSSGAQNIQYF. DNA for the CDR3: TGCGCCAGCAGCTTGGTGTCTAGCGGGGCGCAAAACATTCAGTACTTC. Full variable domain (rest looked up from reference TRBV5-1 and TRBJ2-4): KAGVTQTPRYLIKTRGQQVTLSCSPISGHRSVSWYQQTPGQGLQFLFEYFSETQRNKGNFPGRFSGRQFSNSRSEMNVSTLELGDSALYLCASSLVSSGAQNIQYFGAGTRLSVL.